Each of the 32 T cell receptor beta chains below was sequenced from the same sample in a study of OX40 agonist ivuxolimab in advanced cancers. The method was immunoSEQ multiplex PCR; TCRdb's version includes in-frame clones alone and lacks a portion of them. The sample contains 90,000 to 120,000 clones, roughly 90% of which appear only once. The material sequenced was CD4+ or CD8+ T cells sorted from blood, taken in a trial of the OX40 agonist ivuxolimab. The receptors originated from an adult with an advanced solid tumor such as melanoma, head and neck, liver or kidney cancer.

V is TRBV2 and J is TRBJ2-7, with D hard to call. V was trimmed by 3 bases and J by 0 bases, leaving 9 bases between them. This CDR3 spans 14 amino acids. Germline values: CDR1 SNHLY, CDR2 FYNNEI. The CDR3 protein is CASSDWQISYEQYF. The CDR3 coding sequence is TGTGCCAGCAGTGACTGGCAGATCTCCTACGAGCAGTACTTC.

The chain uses TRBV6-5 and TRBJ2-7; D is unclear. V lost 5 bases, J lost 9 bases, and 5 bases lay in between. Germline V lookup: CDR1 MNHEY, CDR2 SVGAGI. This CDR3 has 9 residues. The CDR3 nucleotides read TGTGCCAGCAGTGATGGGCAGTACTTC. Translating it yields CASSDGQYF.

This chain connects TRBV10-3 to TRBJ2-1, with TRBD2 matching 9 bases. CDR1 and CDR2 (germline): ENHRY, SYGVKD. Losses at the gene ends were 11 bases for V and 9 bases for J; bases not matched to a gene: 11. The CDR3 totals 13 residues. The CDR3 here is CALRLAGAGEQFF. DNA of the CDR3: TGTGCCCTTCGGTTAGCGGGAGCTGGTGAGCAGTTCTTC.

The chain links TRBV19 to TRBJ2-1; TRBD1 agrees at 9 bases. Germline loops: CDR1 LNHDA, CDR2 SQIVND (reference sequence). CDR3 length: 14 amino acids. V lost 8 bases and J lost 6; bases outside the gene matches: 8. In DNA, the CDR3 is TGTGCCAGTTCCTCGGGACAGGGTGTCAATGAGCAGTTCTTC. Its protein product is CASSSGQGVNEQFF.

The CDR3 protein is CASSYSGQGMEQFF. Written as DNA, the CDR3 is TGTGCCAGCAGTTACTCAGGACAGGGGATGGAGCAGTTCTTC. The V call is TRBV6-5, the J call TRBJ2-1, with 9 bases that match TRBD1. The CDR3 runs 14 residues. The germline gives CDR1 MNHEY, CDR2 SVGAGI. V lost 0 bases to trimming and J lost 10 bases; unmatched junction nucleotides: 4.

The chain recombines TRBV4-2 with TRBJ2-1; 9 bases are shared with TRBD1. The CDR3 sequence is 14 residues long. In germline, CDR1 is LGHNA, CDR2 YNFKEQ. V lost 4 bases and J lost 8; bases outside the gene matches: 6. CDR3 region: CASSRGTGTDEQFF. DNA of the CDR3: TGTGCCAGCAGCCGAGGGACAGGGACCGATGAGCAGTTCTTC.

The chain links TRBV11-2 to TRBJ2-1, with TRBD2 matching 7 bases. Germline lookup yields CDR1 SGHAT and CDR2 FQNNGV. The CDR3 is 16 residues long. The trim removed 3 bases at V and 1 base at J, leaving 6 bases unmatched. CDR3 DNA: TGTGCCAGCAGCTTGGACGAGGGAGGGTCCTACAATGAGCAGTTCTTC. Its protein product is CASSLDEGGSYNEQFF.

The rearrangement joins TRBV6-6 to TRBJ2-7, with TRBD2 matching 7 bases. Germline trimming cut 2 bases from V and 6 bases from J; bases unmatched to any gene: 13. The germline V gene encodes CDR1 MNHNY and CDR2 SVGAGI (reference sequence). The CDR3 is 16 amino acids. CDR3 DNA: TGTGCCAGCAGTTACCCCATCGGGGAGGGACCGGGCGAGCAGTACTTC. This sequence encodes CASSYPIGEGPGEQYF.

V usage is TRBV28 and J usage is TRBJ2-7, with 7 bases fitting TRBD1. The V gene end was trimmed by 5 bases and the J gene end by 3 bases; junction bases not matched to a gene: 1. CDR1 is MDHEN and CDR2 is SYDVKM in the germline V gene. The CDR3 has 12 amino acids. Here the CDR3 reads CASSGTVYEQYF. The CDR3 DNA follows: TGTGCCAGCAGTGGGACAGTCTACGAGCAGTACTTC.

The chain recombines TRBV27 with TRBJ1-2, with D unclear. This CDR3 region has 16 residues. The V gene lost 3 bases and the J gene lost 0 bases, with 14 bases spanning the gap. Per germline, CDR1 MNHEY and CDR2 SMNVEV (reference sequence). CDR3 coding DNA: TGTGCCAGCAGTTTCCCTCGGCTCGAGTCTAACTATGGCTACACCTTC. Amino acid sequence: CASSFPRLESNYGYTF.

The chain combines TRBV18 with TRBJ1-1; 10 nucleotides match TRBD1. Trimming took 5 bases from V and 3 from J; bases not matched to a gene: 9. CDR1 is KGHSH and CDR2 is LQKENI in the germline V gene. The CDR3 has 16 amino acids. The CDR3 sequence: CASSVLTGGWDTEAFF. For the CDR3, the DNA is TGTGCCAGCTCAGTTCTGACAGGGGGCTGGGACACTGAAGCTTTCTTT. The full variable domain, its missing parts supplied by reference TRBV18 and TRBJ1-1, is NAGVMQNPRHLVRRRGQEARLRCSPMKGHSHVYWYRQLPEEGLKFMVYLQKENIIDESGMPKERFSAEFPKEGPSILRIQQVVRGDSAAYFCASSVLTGGWDTEAFFGQGTRLTVV.

The V and J genes are TRBV4-2 and TRBJ2-7; a weak D match, TRBD1 (5 bases). V was cut by 6 bases and J by 0 bases, with 15 bases left in between. The germline CDR1 and CDR2 sequences are LGHNA and YNFKEQ. The length of the CDR3 is 15 residues. The CDR3 loop is CASSPDTRASYEQYF. The CDR3 bases are TGTGCCAGCAGTCCGGACACCCGGGCCTCCTACGAGCAGTACTTC.

V and J are TRBV28 and TRBJ1-5, with D unclear. Germline CDR1 MDHEN, CDR2 SYDVKM. With 8 bases removed from V and 5 bases from J, the gap between germline ends came to 7 bases. This CDR3 region has 11 residues. CDR3 nucleotide sequence: TGTGCCAGCTCCGACCATCAGCCCCAGCATTTT. It is translated as CASSDHQPQHF.

V gene TRBV11-2 combines with J gene TRBJ2-3; weak D call: TRBD2 (6 bases). V was shortened by 1 base and J by 4 bases, with 9 bases between the two germline ends. The CDR3 totals 14 residues. Germline lookup yields CDR1 SGHAT and CDR2 FQNNGV. In nucleotides, the CDR3 is TGTGCCAGCAGCTTAGGTTGGGGGGCAGATACGCAGTATTTT. This gives the protein CASSLGWGADTQYF.

V usage is TRBV13 and J usage is TRBJ2-1; possibly TRBD2 for D (6 bases). Trimming pared 2 bases from V and 1 base from J, leaving 15 bases between. The CDR3 totals 17 residues. Looked up from germline, CDR1 is PRHDT and CDR2 is FYEKMQ (reference sequence). The CDR3 region has the DNA TGTGCCAGCAGCTTACAGTCCTTAGCGGAATCCTACAATGAGCAGTTCTTC. Its translation is CASSLQSLAESYNEQFF.

The chain combines TRBV7-2 with TRBJ2-5; D is unresolved. The germline V and J ends were trimmed by 2 bases and 4 bases, with 20 bases remaining between them. The CDR3 is 17 amino acids. CDR1 is SGHTA, CDR2 FQGNSA, per germline. The DNA of the CDR3 is TGTGCCAGCAGCTTATTCAGTGGGTTTGGGTTAGGAGAGACCCAGTACTTC. Translating it yields CASSLFSGFGLGETQYF. Looking up the rest from reference TRBV7-2 and TRBJ2-5 gives the full variable domain: GAGVSQSPSNKVTEKGKDVELRCDPISGHTALYWYRQSLGQGLEFLIYFQGNSAPDKSGLPSDRFSAERTGGSVSTLTIQRTQQEDSAVYLCASSLFSGFGLGETQYFGPGTRLLVL.

The rearrangement uses TRBV6-7 and TRBJ2-7, with TRBD2 matching over 11 bases. TRBV6-7 is treated as an ORF (open reading frame) with a function not yet certain. Trimming removed 8 bases from V and 6 bases from J; junction bases left unmatched: 9. The CDR3 is 14 residues long. The CDR3 loop reads CASVAGGPFREQYF. CDR3 in DNA: TGTGCCAGCGTAGCGGGAGGGCCTTTCCGCGAGCAGTACTTC.

The J gene is TRBJ2-7, the V gene TRBV19; D might be TRBD1 or TRBD2, each matching 7 bases. CDR3 length: 15 residues. CDR1 is LNHDA and CDR2 is SQIVND in the germline V gene (reference sequence). Trimming left V 1 base short and J 3 bases short, with 13 bases between. The CDR3 DNA reads TGTGCCAGTAGTATAGGGGGGGGACAGATCTACGAGCAGTACTTC. It is translated as CASSIGGGQIYEQYF. The full variable domain, rest sourced from reference TRBV19 and TRBJ2-7, is DGGITQSPKYLFRKEGQNVTLSCEQNLNHDAMYWYRQDPGQGLRLIYYSQIVNDFQKGDIAEGYSVSREKKESFPLTVTSAQKNPTAFYLCASSIGGGQIYEQYFGPGTRLTVT.

The rearrangement uses TRBV5-1 and TRBJ2-2; TRBD2 aligns across 9 bases. CDR3 length: 17 residues. V gave up 4 bases and J gave up 2 bases; unmatched junction bases: 9. Looked up from germline, CDR1 is SGHRS and CDR2 is YFSETQ. CDR3 nucleotides: TGCGCCAGCAGCACTACCCATAGCGGGAGTAACACCGGGGAGCTGTTTTTT. It is translated as CASSTTHSGSNTGELFF.

CDR3 bases: TGTGCCGGGGGGAGTGGAGGAGGCACAGATACGCAGTATTTT. This translates into CAGGSGGGTDTQYF. The J gene is TRBJ2-3, the V gene TRBV6-1; TRBD2 is a possible D gene (6 bases). Germline assignment: CDR1 MNHNS and CDR2 SASEGT. This CDR3 contains 14 residues. V shed 11 bases and J shed 1 base, with 16 bases lying between them.

This chain uses TRBV19 with TRBJ1-2; 12 nucleotides align to TRBD1. V shed 4 bases and J 7 bases; nucleotides not matched to a gene: 7. Germline V gene data show CDR1 as LNHDA and CDR2 as SQIVND (reference sequence). This CDR3 spans 15 amino acids. The CDR3 region is CASSTWDRGLGGYTF. The CDR3, as DNA: TGTGCCAGTAGTACCTGGGACAGGGGGCTTGGTGGCTACACCTTC.

The chain carries TRBV2 and TRBJ2-5; D uncertain. CDR3 length: 13 amino acids. The V gene's germline CDR1 is SNHLY and CDR2 FYNNEI. V was clipped by 5 bases and J by 1 base, with 8 bases between them. CDR3 coding DNA: TGTGCCAGCAGTAAGGGTTGCCAAGAGACCCAGTACTTC. Protein: CASSKGCQETQYF.

The chain couples TRBV7-2 to TRBJ2-7; TRBD2 agrees at 7 bases. The junction had 9 bases not matched to a gene; V was cut back by 3 bases and J by 4 bases. The CDR3 runs to 15 residues. CDR1 is SGHTA and CDR2 is FQGNSA in the germline V gene. In DNA form, the CDR3 reads TGTGCCAGCAGCTTTCTGCGGGGGATTTCTTACGAGCAGTACTTC. This encodes CASSFLRGISYEQYF.

The chain joins TRBV2 to TRBJ2-5, with D possibly being TRBD2 (5 bases). The ends were cut back, 5 bases at V and 5 bases at J, with 12 bases in the middle. CDR1 is SNHLY, CDR2 FYNNEI, per germline. There are 13 residues in the CDR3. CDR3 residues: CASSRGNRETQYF. The CDR3 DNA reads as TGTGCCAGCAGTCGGGGTAATCGGGAGACCCAGTACTTC.

The rearrangement joins TRBV9 to TRBJ1-5; 8 positions agree with TRBD1. Germline CDR1 SGDLS, CDR2 YYNGEE. The V gene end was trimmed by 3 bases and the J gene end by 6 bases; junction bases not matched to a gene: 5. CDR3 length: 14 residues. The CDR3 coding sequence is TGTGCCAGCAGCGCGGACAGGGCGGGTCAGCCCCAGCATTTT. It encodes CASSADRAGQPQHF. Full variable domain (rest looked up from reference TRBV9 and TRBJ1-5): DSGVTQTPKHLITATGQRVTLRCSPRSGDLSVYWYQQSLDQGLQFLIQYYNGEERAKGNILERFSAQQFPDLHSELNLSSLELGDSALYFCASSADRAGQPQHFGDGTRLSIL.

The chain carries TRBV15 and TRBJ2-7; 10 bases agree with TRBD2. The J segment lost 2 bases and the V segment lost 1 base, leaving 2 bases of the junction unmatched. Germline assignment: CDR1 LNHNV and CDR2 YYDKDF (reference sequence). The CDR3 spans 15 residues. The CDR3 DNA follows: TGTGCCACCAGCAGAGGGCTAGCGGGGGCCTACGAGCAGTACTTC. Residues: CATSRGLAGAYEQYF.

This clone was counted once. The genes are TRBV5-4 and TRBJ2-2; 9 bases fit TRBD1. After removal of 4 bases from V and 3 bases from J, the junction contained 10 bases not matched to a gene. CDR3 length equals 17 residues. Per the germline V gene, CDR1 is SGHNT and CDR2 is YYREEE (reference sequence). The CDR3 nucleotides are TGTGCCAGCAGCCCGGGTACCGGGACAGGGCACACCGGGGAGCTGTTTTTT. This translates into CASSPGTGTGHTGELFF.

V usage is TRBV7-9 and J usage is TRBJ2-5, with D maybe TRBD2 (6 bases). Germline V gene lookup returns CDR1 SEHNR and CDR2 FQNEAQ (reference sequence). The germline V and J ends were trimmed by 7 bases and 5 bases, with 17 bases remaining between them. This CDR3 contains 14 residues. CDR3 residues: CASNQPEGGETQYF. CDR3 nucleotide sequence: TGTGCCAGCAACCAGCCGGAGGGAGGCGAGACCCAGTACTTC.

The gene calls are TRBV7-9 and TRBJ2-5, with 9 bases lining up with TRBD1. The V gene end was trimmed by 5 bases and the J gene end by 5 bases; junction bases not matched to a gene: 6. Germline CDR1 and CDR2: SEHNR and FQNEAQ (reference sequence). The CDR3 consists of 14 residues. This chain's CDR3 is CASSVVGTGETQYF. The CDR3 DNA follows: TGTGCCAGCAGCGTCGTTGGGACAGGGGAGACCCAGTACTTC.

The chain couples TRBV2 to TRBJ2-1, with TRBD1 matching over 10 bases. CDR3 length: 15 amino acids. Germline lookup yields CDR1 SNHLY and CDR2 FYNNEI. V dropped 0 bases and J dropped 7; count of bases not matched to a gene: 3. In nucleotides, the CDR3 is TGTGCCAGCAGTGAAGCGATGGGACAGGGGAATGAGCAGTTCTTC. This translates into CASSEAMGQGNEQFF.

The V gene is TRBV20-1, the J gene TRBJ2-7, with D tentatively TRBD1 (6 bases). Trimming shortened V by 3 bases and J by 8 bases, and 11 bases separated the two germline ends. CDR1 DFQATT and CDR2 SNEGSKA come from the germline V gene (reference sequence). The CDR3 is made up of 11 amino acids. CDR3 in amino acids: CSARTGEQQYF. The DNA for the CDR3 is TGCAGTGCTAGGACAGGAGAACAGCAGTACTTC.

With respect to this clone: Other DNA sequences from this sample encode an identical CDR3 as well. The chain joins TRBV7-2 to TRBJ1-5; the D is unclear. The V gene lost 1 base and the J gene lost 1 base, with 2 bases spanning the gap. The CDR3 has 13 amino acids. Germline V gene data show CDR1 as SGHTA and CDR2 as FQGNSA. As DNA, the CDR3 is TGTGCCAGCAGCTTAGACAGCAATCAGCCCCAGCATTTT. This sequence encodes CASSLDSNQPQHF.